This T cell receptor (beta chain) was sequenced during a study of cytomegalovirus exposure and HLA in healthy donors. Points from the study as a whole: Of the V segments, some could not be distinguished, including TRBV6-2 and TRBV6-3, and were excluded. Sequencing depth across donors, presence/absence analyses assumed, was roughly uniform. In vitro data verified a few CMV-associated chains as specific for CMV antigens. The later analysis indicated that the majority of CMV-associated TCR beta chains appeared HLA-restricted.

The sample holds a few counts of this clone. Its matching antigen is unknown. Germline V gives CDR1 SGHNT, CDR2 YYREEE (reference sequence). This CDR3 comprises 14 residues. Trimming took 2 bases from V and 5 from J, leaving 11 bases between them. The PCR used 60 Vbeta and 13 Jbeta primers. Profiled with immunoSEQ multiplex PCR; TCRdb holds only in-frame clones, not every one. This sample has roughly 200,000 clones, with approximately 88% found just once. The sequenced material came from PBMCs. This rearrangement joins TRBV5-4 to TRBJ2-1, with D possibly TRBD1 on 6 matching bases. The sequence was collected from a boy aged 2 to 10 in good health and CMV-seronegative. As DNA, the CDR3 is TGTGCCAGCAGCTTCACAGGGTTGGACAATGAGCAGTTCTTC. It yields the protein CASSFTGLDNEQFF.